A selection of T cell receptor beta chains follows, all from one sample in a study of a mutant IDH1 vaccine in newly diagnosed glioma. Data came from immunoSEQ multiplex PCR; TCRdb stores just in-frame clones and leaves some out. There are 85,000 to 100,000 clones in the sample; just under 80% occur only once, and 6% to 8% lies in the top ten. The input for sequencing was PBMCs, taken from a glioma patient treated with radiotherapy, temozolomide or both. All receptors come from a man aged 35-49 years with glioma. Each CDR3 is given with its conserved first and last residue. A D gene is named only where the DNA matches it firmly.

V	J	D	DNA	CDR3
TRBV7-2	TRBJ1-4	TRBD1	TGTGCCAGCAGCAAGACAGGGTCTAATGAAAAACTGTTTTTT	CASSKTGSNEKLFF
TRBV4-3	TRBJ1-2	TRBD1	TGCGCCAGCAGCCAAGCAGGGGGTGGCTACACCTTC	CASSQAGGGYTF
TRBV5-5	TRBJ2-5	-	TGTGCCAGCAGCTTGTGGGGCCCAGAGACCCAGTACTTC	CASSLWGPETQYF
TRBV4-3	TRBJ2-3	-	TGCGCCAGCAGCCAAGATTGGAACCACGCTAGCACAGATACGCAGTATTTT	CASSQDWNHASTDTQYF
TRBV7-2	TRBJ2-1	-	TGTGCCAGCAGCTTAGCCTCGCTATTTAGCGTTGGTGAGCAGTTCTTC	CASSLASLFSVGEQFF
TRBV4-3	TRBJ2-1	-	TGCGCCAGCAGCCAAGATTCGGGTTACAATGAGCAGTTCTTC	CASSQDSGYNEQFF
TRBV7-7	TRBJ2-1	-	TGTGCTAGCAGCTTAAGTGGGGGCCACAATGAGCAGTTCTTC	CASSLSGGHNEQFF
TRBV10-3	TRBJ2-7	TRBD1	TGTGCCATCAGTGAGACATGGACAGGGGGCTACTACGAGCAGTACTTC	CAISETWTGGYYEQYF
TRBV9	TRBJ2-7	-	TGTGCCAGCAGCGTAGGGGTCGAGGGACTGGGACAGTACTTC	CASSVGVEGLGQYF
TRBV29-1	TRBJ1-2	TRBD1	TGCAGCGCCTGGACAGGGAATGGCTACACCTTC	CSAWTGNGYTF
TRBV11-2	TRBJ2-7	TRBD1	TGTGCCAGCAGCTTAGTGGTTGGGACAGGGACATACGAGCAGTACTTC	CASSLVVGTGTYEQYF
TRBV9	TRBJ1-5	-	TGTGCCAGCAGCGAGGACTTGACGGGGGGTCAGCCCCAGCATTTT	CASSEDLTGGQPQHF
TRBV7-2	TRBJ2-7	-	TGTGCCAGCAGCCCCACCCCGGTAAGCCCCTACGAGCAGTACTTC	CASSPTPVSPYEQYF
TRBV27	TRBJ2-1	TRBD2	TGTGCCAGCAGCCCCACGTCGACTAGCGGGAGGCTGGGCAATGAGCAGTTCTTC	CASSPTSTSGRLGNEQFF
TRBV19	TRBJ1-2	-	TGTGCCAGTAGGTTGGGAGGGCAAGACTATGGCTACACCTTC	CASRLGGQDYGYTF